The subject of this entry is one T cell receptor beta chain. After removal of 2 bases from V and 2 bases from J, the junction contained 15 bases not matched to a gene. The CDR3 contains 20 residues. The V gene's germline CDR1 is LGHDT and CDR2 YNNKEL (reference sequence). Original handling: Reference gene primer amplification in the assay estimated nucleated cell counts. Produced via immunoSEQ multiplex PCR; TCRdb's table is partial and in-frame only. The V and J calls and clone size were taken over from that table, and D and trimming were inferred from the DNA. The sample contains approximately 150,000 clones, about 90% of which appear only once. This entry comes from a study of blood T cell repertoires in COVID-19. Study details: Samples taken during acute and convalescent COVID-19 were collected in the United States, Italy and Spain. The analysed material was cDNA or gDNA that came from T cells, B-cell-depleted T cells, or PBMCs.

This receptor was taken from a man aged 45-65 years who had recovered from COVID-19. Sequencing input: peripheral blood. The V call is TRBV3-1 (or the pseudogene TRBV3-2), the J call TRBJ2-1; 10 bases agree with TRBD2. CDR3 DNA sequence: TGTGCCAGCAGCCAATTAACTAGCGGGGTCCCACAGGGCCCCTACAATGAGCAGTTCTTC. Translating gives CASSQLTSGVPQGPYNEQFF.